This T cell receptor (beta chain) derives from a study of blood T cell repertoires in COVID-19. The V gene's germline CDR1 is MNHEY and CDR2 SVGAGI. Losses at the gene ends were 0 bases for V and 5 bases for J; bases not matched to a gene: 3. The length of the CDR3 is 15 residues. TCRdb's table, derived via immunoSEQ multiplex PCR, lists solely in-frame clones and lacks some. The sample has about 250,000 clones; roughly 80% are singletons. This sequence originates from a woman aged 80 or older with acute or convalescent COVID-19. Sequencing was performed on peripheral blood. The chain combines TRBV6-5 with TRBJ2-5, with TRBD2 matching over 10 bases. The CDR3 here is CASSYSSGRRETQYF. The CDR3 DNA is TGTGCCAGCAGTTACTCTAGCGGGAGGAGGGAGACCCAGTACTTC.